This TCR beta chain derives from a study of T-cell reconstitution after alpha-beta-depleted transplantation in children. Unique molecular identifiers were used in preparing the TCRbeta library. TCRdb fed the PCR reads into MiXCR, producing one record per CDR3 protein. The data show 77,000 or so distinct CDR3 sequences, 15% to 20% seen once. Details on this clonotype: The antigen is undetermined.

CDR3 size: 16 residues. The V gene end was trimmed by 5 bases and the J gene end by 6 bases; junction bases not matched to a gene: 7. Study-level points and caveats: After one year, T-cell counts and TCRbeta diversity mostly came from new T cells. Surviving recipient cells, namely T cells and thymic progenitors, were the source of high day-60 TCRbeta diversity in some patients. Reportedly, roughly two months post-transplant, alpha-beta T cells arose from several hundred expanded graft clones.

V gene TRBV12-3 or TRBV12-4 combines with J gene TRBJ2-1, with 13 bases lining up with TRBD2. The sequence came from a male patient aged 2 to 9 who had a stem cell transplant for acute lymphoblastic leukemia, so the T cells may come from the graft donor. Sequences were derived from PBMCs, mostly from graft donor cells, sampled 360 days after TCRalphabeta/CD19-depleted stem cell transplant. The CDR3 here is CASSKKLAGGLNEQFF. Here the CDR3 DNA reads TGTGCCAGCAGTAAAAAACTAGCGGGAGGGCTCAATGAGCAGTTCTTC.